In this sample, the clone carrying this T cell receptor beta chain turned up many times. Its target is unknown. The CDR3 is 15 amino acids. Germline CDR1 SGHTA, CDR2 FQGTGA. Trimming removed 5 bases from V and 1 base from J; junction bases left unmatched: 7. cDNA synthesis was performed by 5'RACE with 10-nucleotide random UMIs. The authors obtained over 160 million TCR-beta sequences from 15-18 subjects per sequencing run. TCRdb analysed the 5' RACE reads with MiXCR anew, one entry per CDR3 protein. The sample consists of approximately 50,000 distinct CDR3 sequences, over 4.5% of them appearing once. For sorted libraries, the input was 1 million CD4+ or CD8+ T cells. The data were taken from a study of neurological immune-mediated disorders. Overall study results and limits: When grouped phylogenetically, the repertoires of 18 of the 34 multiple sclerosis patients fell together in one related-CDR3 cluster, which is a possible signature.

This receptor was obtained from a woman aged 18-35 years with multiple sclerosis. The sample consisted of CD4+ T cells from blood. This chain joins TRBV7-3 and TRBJ2-7; 8 positions agree with TRBD2. Here the CDR3 reads CASSPQGGGSYEQYF. DNA of the CDR3: TGTGCCAGCAGCCCCCAGGGCGGGGGGTCCTACGAGCAGTACTTC.